The 7 T cell receptor beta chains given below trace back to one sample, sequenced in a study of PD-L1 blockade in urothelial cancer. Measured with immunoSEQ multiplex PCR; TCRdb has only the in-frame clones, and not every one. The table lists roughly 60,000 clones, over 75% of them singletons. The input for sequencing was PBMCs, taken around atezolizumab (anti-PD-L1) treatment. The receptors were gathered from a man between 65 and 85 years old with urothelial cancer.

CDR3 DNA: TGTGCCAGCAGCTCTCCCGGGACTAGCGGGAGTTACTCCACAGATACGCAGTATTTT. It yields the protein CASSSPGTSGSYSTDTQYF. The rearrangement links TRBV11-2 to TRBJ2-3, with 14 nucleotides matching TRBD2. The CDR3 is 19 residues long. Losses at the gene ends were 4 bases for V and 2 bases for J; bases not matched to a gene: 11. The germline CDR1 and CDR2 sequences are SGHAT and FQNNGV.

This rearrangement joins TRBV9 to TRBJ2-1; TRBD2 aligns across 11 bases. CDR3 size: 14 residues. After removal of 7 bases from V and 3 bases from J, the junction contained 3 bases not matched to a gene. The germline CDR1 and CDR2 sequences are SGDLS and YYNGEE. The CDR3, as DNA: TGTGCCAGCGGACTAGCGGGCTTCTACAATGAGCAGTTCTTC. Its translation: CASGLAGFYNEQFF. The whole variable domain, remainder taken from reference TRBV9 and TRBJ2-1, is DSGVTQTPKHLITATGQRVTLRCSPRSGDLSVYWYQQSLDQGLQFLIQYYNGEERAKGNILERFSAQQFPDLHSELNLSSLELGDSALYFCASGLAGFYNEQFFGPGTRLTVL.

The CDR3 reads CASSESSYQPQHF. The CDR3 coding sequence is TGCGCCAGCAGTGAGTCGAGTTATCAGCCCCAGCATTTT. V gene TRBV10-2 combines with J gene TRBJ1-5; D unclear. This CDR3 is 13 amino acids long. From germline, CDR1 is WSHSY and CDR2 SAAADI. V was shortened by 0 bases and J by 5 bases, with 5 bases between the two germline ends.

This chain links TRBV11-2 with TRBJ1-3, with D possibly matching TRBD1 (6 bases). The CDR3 has 13 amino acids. With 5 bases removed from V and 4 bases from J, the gap between germline ends came to 9 bases. CDR1 is SGHAT, CDR2 FQNNGV, per germline. The CDR3 sequence is CASSLGQGNTIYF. CDR3 DNA sequence: TGTGCCAGCAGCCTCGGACAGGGAAACACCATATATTTT.

The chain employs TRBV7-2 and TRBJ2-1; perhaps TRBD2 as D (6 bases). V shed 3 bases and J shed 0 bases, with 9 bases lying between them. Germline V lookup: CDR1 SGHTA, CDR2 FQGNSA. The CDR3 has 15 amino acids. CDR3 in amino acids: CASSLGTSSYNEQFF. CDR3 sequence (DNA): TGTGCCAGCAGCTTGGGGACTTCCTCCTACAATGAGCAGTTCTTC.

The chain employs TRBV11-2 and TRBJ2-2; D is undetermined. The germline V gene encodes CDR1 SGHAT and CDR2 FQNNGV. Trimming took off 3 bases at V and 6 bases at J, with 11 bases between the two ends. The CDR3 runs to 14 residues. The CDR3 region is CASSLARSSGELFF. CDR3 DNA: TGTGCCAGCAGCTTGGCTAGGTCCTCCGGGGAGCTGTTTTTT.

In its sample, this clone was seen a few times. The chain links TRBV18 to TRBJ1-1, with unresolved D. Germline loops: CDR1 KGHSH, CDR2 LQKENI. Trimming removed 2 bases at V and 5 bases at J, with 15 bases between. This CDR3 is built from 15 residues. CDR3 nucleotide sequence: TGTGCCAGCTCACCAAGGACCCACGGAGGGACTGAAGCTTTCTTT. Encoded protein: CASSPRTHGGTEAFF.